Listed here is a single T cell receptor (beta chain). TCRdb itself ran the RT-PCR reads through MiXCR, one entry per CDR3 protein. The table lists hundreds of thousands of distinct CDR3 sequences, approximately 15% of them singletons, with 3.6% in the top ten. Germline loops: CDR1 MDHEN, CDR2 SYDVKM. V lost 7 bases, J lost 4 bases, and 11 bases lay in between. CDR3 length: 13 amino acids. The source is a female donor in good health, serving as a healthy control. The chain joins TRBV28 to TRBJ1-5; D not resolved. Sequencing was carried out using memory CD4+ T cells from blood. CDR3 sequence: CASIGQLNQPQHF. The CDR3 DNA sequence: TGTGCCAGCATTGGGCAGTTGAATCAGCCCCAGCATTTT.